Presented here are 18 T cell receptor beta chains from one specimen sequenced in a study of OX40 agonist ivuxolimab in advanced cancers. Some clones are missing from TCRdb's copy, which holds only in-frame ones; the method was immunoSEQ multiplex PCR. The repertoire holds approximately 50,000 clones, approximately 88% seen once, with around 12% in the top ten. The sample consisted of CD4+ or CD8+ T cells sorted from blood, taken in a trial of the OX40 agonist ivuxolimab. These receptor sequences come from an adult with an advanced solid tumor such as melanoma, head and neck, liver or kidney cancer.

The chain employs TRBV5-1 and TRBJ2-5, with 7 bases fitting TRBD2. The CDR3 consists of 15 residues. Germline V CDR1 and CDR2: SGHRS, YFSETQ. V was clipped by 0 bases and J by 3 bases; unmatched bases: 5. The CDR3 spells CASSLGAGEKETQYF. For the CDR3, the DNA is TGCGCCAGCAGCTTGGGGGCGGGAGAAAAAGAGACCCAGTACTTC. Drawing the rest from reference TRBV5-1 and TRBJ2-5, the complete variable domain is KAGVTQTPRYLIKTRGQQVTLSCSPISGHRSVSWYQQTPGQGLQFLFEYFSETQRNKGNFPGRFSGRQFSNSRSEMNVSTLELGDSALYLCASSLGAGEKETQYFGPGTRLLVL.

The rearrangement uses TRBV28 and TRBJ2-2; possibly TRBD2 for D (6 bases). Between the trimmed V and J ends, which lost 2 bases and 4 bases, there was a span of 8 bases. Germline CDR1 MDHEN, CDR2 SYDVKM. The CDR3 loop spans 14 amino acids. CDR3 sequence: CASSLRGGTGELFF. The DNA for the CDR3 is TGTGCCAGCAGTTTAAGGGGAGGCACCGGGGAGCTGTTTTTT.

The V call is TRBV19, the J call TRBJ1-1; 9 bases fit TRBD1. V was clipped by 7 bases and J by 1 base; unmatched bases: 4. Germline V gives CDR1 LNHDA, CDR2 SQIVND (reference sequence). CDR3 length equals 14 residues. CDR3 amino acids: CASTGTGPNTEAFF. In DNA, the CDR3 is TGTGCCAGTACCGGGACAGGGCCGAACACTGAAGCTTTCTTT.

The chain combines TRBV27 with TRBJ2-7; TRBD2 agrees at 11 bases. Trimming removed 6 bases from V and 3 bases from J; junction bases left unmatched: 7. This CDR3 region has 15 residues. In germline, CDR1 is MNHEY, CDR2 SMNVEV (reference sequence). DNA of the CDR3: TGTGCCAGCAGCCGTAGCGGGAGGGACTACTACGAGCAGTACTTC. Encoded protein: CASSRSGRDYYEQYF.

This clone was detected a few times. Here the CDR3 DNA reads TGTGCCAGCAGTCCCCAATCTTTGAACACTGAAGCTTTCTTT. Translating it yields CASSPQSLNTEAFF. The chain combines TRBV9 with TRBJ1-1; D call uncertain. The length of the CDR3 is 14 residues. Deletions cut 5 bases from V and 0 bases from J, with 11 bases between. Looked up from germline, CDR1 is SGDLS and CDR2 is YYNGEE.

This chain connects TRBV30 to TRBJ2-3; the D is unclear. Looked up from germline, CDR1 is GTSNPN and CDR2 is SVGIG (reference sequence). Trimming stripped 1 base from V and 5 bases from J, with 4 bases between. This CDR3 region has 11 residues. The CDR3: CAWSDGDTQYF. DNA of the CDR3: TGTGCCTGGAGTGATGGAGATACGCAGTATTTT.

This clone was picked up a small number of times. V usage is TRBV5-6 and J usage is TRBJ2-1, with a weak D call TRBD2 (5 bases). From germline, CDR1 is SGHDT and CDR2 YYEEEE. V shed 4 bases and J shed 0 bases, with 11 bases lying between them. CDR3 length equals 15 residues. The CDR3 reads CASSTDYSSYNEQFF. CDR3 sequence (DNA): TGTGCCAGCAGCACCGACTACTCCTCCTACAATGAGCAGTTCTTC.

V is TRBV27 and J is TRBJ2-7, with 8 bases that match TRBD2. This CDR3 spans 15 amino acids. CDR1 MNHEY and CDR2 SMNVEV come from the germline V gene (reference sequence). V was pared by 0 bases and J by 7 bases, with 8 bases of the junction left unmatched. The CDR3 DNA sequence: TGTGCCAGCAGTTTATCGGGCTCCGGCGGGAGGGAGCAGTACTTC. Translation: CASSLSGSGGREQYF.

V gene TRBV27 combines with J gene TRBJ2-7; D gene ambiguous. The CDR3 has 11 residues. Germline CDR1 and CDR2: MNHEY and SMNVEV (reference sequence). V shed 6 bases and J shed 0 bases, with 3 bases lying between them. CDR3 DNA sequence: TGTGCCAGCAGCGTCTCCTACGAGCAGTACTTC. It codes for CASSVSYEQYF.

The chain recombines TRBV11-2 with TRBJ1-1; no clear D gene. Trimming cost V 5 bases and J 3 bases, with 19 bases left between them. This CDR3 is 16 amino acids long. Germline loops: CDR1 SGHAT, CDR2 FQNNGV. The CDR3 DNA follows: TGTGCCAGCAGCCCAAGAGCCGGCGGCGCCTACACTGAAGCTTTCTTT. Its translation is CASSPRAGGAYTEAFF.

The chain has TRBV30 and TRBJ2-6; D is undetermined. Between the trimmed V and J ends, which lost 0 bases and 3 bases, there was a span of 6 bases. The CDR3 is made up of 14 amino acids. In germline, CDR1 is GTSNPN, CDR2 SVGIG (reference sequence). The CDR3 DNA is TGTGCCTGGAGTGTCGGGCTTGGGGCCAACGTCCTGACTTTC. It is translated as CAWSVGLGANVLTF.

This clone appeared a few times. The CDR3 nucleotides are TGTGCCAGCAGCCCATTAGGGGGCACATGGTCACCCCTCCACTTT. Translating gives CASSPLGGTWSPLHF. The J gene is TRBJ1-6, the V gene TRBV28, with 7 bases identical to TRBD1. The CDR3 has 15 amino acids. The germline V gene has CDR1 MDHEN and CDR2 SYDVKM. Losses at the gene ends were 6 bases for V and 10 bases for J; bases not matched to a gene: 12. Looking up the rest from reference TRBV28 and TRBJ1-6 gives the full variable domain: DVKVTQSSRYLVKRTGEKVFLECVQDMDHENMFWYRQDPGLGLRLIYFSYDVKMKEKGDIPEGYSVSREKKERFSLILESASTNQTSMYLCASSPLGGTWSPLHFGNGTRLTVT.

The genes are TRBV4-3 and TRBJ1-4; D is perhaps TRBD1 (6 bases). This CDR3 comprises 13 residues. Germline V gene sequence: CDR1 LGHNA, CDR2 YSLEER. Deletions cut 1 base from V and 6 bases from J, with 6 bases between. This CDR3 reads CASSQGGHEKLFF. In nucleotides, the CDR3 is TGCGCCAGCAGCCAAGGGGGGCATGAAAAACTGTTTTTT.

CDR3 bases: TGTGCCAGCACCTCCCATGAGGGACTATTGAATGAGCAGTTCTTC. Its protein product is CASTSHEGLLNEQFF. The rearrangement joins TRBV6-6 to TRBJ2-1; 7 nucleotides line up with TRBD2. Germline lookup yields CDR1 MNHNY and CDR2 SVGAGI (reference sequence). The CDR3 contains 15 residues. V was pared by 7 bases and J by 7 bases, with 13 bases of the junction left unmatched.

This chain links TRBV30 with TRBJ2-2; D is unclear. V lost 0 bases to trimming and J lost 6 bases, with 5 bases between them. The length of the CDR3 is 12 residues. Germline lookup yields CDR1 GTSNPN and CDR2 SVGIG (reference sequence). The CDR3 spells CAWSVSPGELFF. The CDR3 nucleotides read TGTGCCTGGAGTGTGTCTCCCGGGGAGCTGTTTTTT.

This clone was observed once. This chain uses TRBV5-4 with TRBJ2-5, with D possibly called TRBD1 or TRBD2 (5 bases each). The CDR3 is 14 residues long. Germline CDR1 is SGHNT and CDR2 is YYREEE (reference sequence). Trimming removed 3 bases at V and 0 bases at J, with 9 bases between. This CDR3 reads CASSSGTDQETQYF. CDR3 coding DNA: TGTGCCAGCAGCTCCGGGACGGACCAAGAGACCCAGTACTTC.

The rearrangement joins TRBV19 to TRBJ1-5; D unclear. Germline CDR1 reads LNHDA; CDR2 reads SQIVND (reference sequence). Between the trimmed V and J ends, which lost 0 bases and 1 base, there was a span of 7 bases. There are 15 residues in the CDR3. Here the CDR3 DNA reads TGTGCCAGTAGTATAGAAACGACCAGCAATCAGCCCCAGCATTTT. Translation: CASSIETTSNQPQHF.

This chain connects TRBV6-4 to TRBJ1-1; D unresolved. This CDR3 has 13 residues. Germline V gene data show CDR1 as MRHNA and CDR2 as SNTAGT. With 4 bases removed from V and 6 bases from J, the gap between germline ends came to 12 bases. The DNA of the CDR3 is TGTGCCAGCAGTGCCTTTAGCGGCGCTGAAGCTTTCTTT. Its protein is CASSAFSGAEAFF.